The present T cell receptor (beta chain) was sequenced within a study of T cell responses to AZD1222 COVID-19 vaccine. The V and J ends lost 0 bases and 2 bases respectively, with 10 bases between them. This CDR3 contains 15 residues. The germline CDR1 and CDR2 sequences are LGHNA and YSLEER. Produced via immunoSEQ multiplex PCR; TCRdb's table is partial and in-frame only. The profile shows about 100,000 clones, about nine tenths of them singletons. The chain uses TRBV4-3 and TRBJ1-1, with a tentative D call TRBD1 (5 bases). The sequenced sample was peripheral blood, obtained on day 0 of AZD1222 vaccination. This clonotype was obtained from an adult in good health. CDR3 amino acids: CASSQDPTANTEAFF. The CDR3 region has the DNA TGCGCCAGCAGCCAAGACCCGACAGCTAACACTGAAGCTTTCTTT.